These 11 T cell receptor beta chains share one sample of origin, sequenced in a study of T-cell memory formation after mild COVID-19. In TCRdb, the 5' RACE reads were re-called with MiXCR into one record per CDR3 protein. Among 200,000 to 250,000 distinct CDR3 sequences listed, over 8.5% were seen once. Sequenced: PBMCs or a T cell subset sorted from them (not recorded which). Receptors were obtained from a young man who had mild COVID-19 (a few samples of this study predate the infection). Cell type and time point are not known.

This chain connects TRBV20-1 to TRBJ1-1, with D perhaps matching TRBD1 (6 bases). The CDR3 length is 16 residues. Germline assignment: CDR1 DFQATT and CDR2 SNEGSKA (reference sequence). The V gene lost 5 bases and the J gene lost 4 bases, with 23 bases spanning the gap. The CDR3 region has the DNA TGCAGTGCTTGGAGGGAGTCCGGGGGCCGAGGCACTGAAGCTTTCTTT. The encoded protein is CSAWRESGGRGTEAFF.

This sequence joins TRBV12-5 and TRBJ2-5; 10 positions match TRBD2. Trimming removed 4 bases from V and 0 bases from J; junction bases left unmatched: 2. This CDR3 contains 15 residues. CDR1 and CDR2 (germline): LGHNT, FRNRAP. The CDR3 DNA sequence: TGTGCTAGTGGTTATAGCGGGGGGCACCAAGAGACCCAGTACTTC. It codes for CASGYSGGHQETQYF.

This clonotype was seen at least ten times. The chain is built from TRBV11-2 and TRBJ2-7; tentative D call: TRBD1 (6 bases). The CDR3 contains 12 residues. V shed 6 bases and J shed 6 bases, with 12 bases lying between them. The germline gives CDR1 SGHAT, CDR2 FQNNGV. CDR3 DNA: TGTGCCAGCAGTCCAACAGGGCTCGAGCAGTACTTC. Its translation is CASSPTGLEQYF.

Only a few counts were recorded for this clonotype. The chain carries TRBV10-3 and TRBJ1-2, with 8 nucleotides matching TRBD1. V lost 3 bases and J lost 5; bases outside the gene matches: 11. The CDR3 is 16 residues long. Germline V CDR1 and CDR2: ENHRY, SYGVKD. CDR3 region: CAISDGGQDLKYGYTF. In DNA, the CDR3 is TGTGCCATCAGTGATGGGGGACAGGACCTTAAATATGGCTACACCTTC.

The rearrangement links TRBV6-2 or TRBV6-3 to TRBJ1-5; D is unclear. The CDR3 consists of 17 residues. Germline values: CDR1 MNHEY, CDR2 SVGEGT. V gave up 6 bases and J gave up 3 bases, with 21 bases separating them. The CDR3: CASRRLRAPINNQPQHF. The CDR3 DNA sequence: TGTGCCAGCAGGCGGCTCCGGGCCCCGATCAACAATCAGCCCCAGCATTTT.

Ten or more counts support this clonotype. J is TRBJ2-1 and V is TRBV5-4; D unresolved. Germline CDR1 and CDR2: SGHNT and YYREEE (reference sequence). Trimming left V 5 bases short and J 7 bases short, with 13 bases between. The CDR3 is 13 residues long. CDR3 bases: TGTGCCAGCAGGGGCCCGGGCCCTAATGAGCAGTTCTTC. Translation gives CASRGPGPNEQFF.

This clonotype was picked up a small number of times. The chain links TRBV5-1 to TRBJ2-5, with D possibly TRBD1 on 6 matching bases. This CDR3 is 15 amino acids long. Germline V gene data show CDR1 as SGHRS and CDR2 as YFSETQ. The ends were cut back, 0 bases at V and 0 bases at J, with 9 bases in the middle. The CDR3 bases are TGCGCCAGCAGCTTGGTCGGGGACAACCAAGAGACCCAGTACTTC. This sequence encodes CASSLVGDNQETQYF.

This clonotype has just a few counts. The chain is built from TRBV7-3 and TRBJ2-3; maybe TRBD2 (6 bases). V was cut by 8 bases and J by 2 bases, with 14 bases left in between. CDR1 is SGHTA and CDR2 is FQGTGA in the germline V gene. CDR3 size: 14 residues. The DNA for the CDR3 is TGTGCCAGCTCTGGGGCGGGGTTCACAGATACGCAGTATTTT. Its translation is CASSGAGFTDTQYF. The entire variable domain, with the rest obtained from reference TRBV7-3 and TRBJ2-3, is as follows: GAGVSQTPSNKVTEKGKYVELRCDPISGHTALYWYRQSLGQGPEFLIYFQGTGAADDSGLPNDRFFAVRPEGSVSTLKIQRTERGDSAVYLCASSGAGFTDTQYFGPGTRLTVL.

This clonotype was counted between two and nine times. DNA of the CDR3: TGTGCCAGCAGCTTAGTTGCGGGGACGAGCACAGATACGCAGTATTTT. Protein product: CASSLVAGTSTDTQYF. The chain combines TRBV7-2 with TRBJ2-3; perhaps TRBD2 as D (6 bases). Germline V CDR1 and CDR2: SGHTA, FQGNSA. V lost 1 base to trimming and J lost 0 bases, with 11 bases between them. This CDR3 spans 16 amino acids.

In DNA, the CDR3 is TGTGCCAGCAGCGGTAGCAACGAGCAGTACTTC. Amino acids: CASSGSNEQYF. The chain links TRBV6-5 to TRBJ2-7; D is unclear. The CDR3 spans 11 residues. V lost 6 bases and J lost 5, with 8 bases in between. Germline loops: CDR1 MNHEY, CDR2 SVGAGI.

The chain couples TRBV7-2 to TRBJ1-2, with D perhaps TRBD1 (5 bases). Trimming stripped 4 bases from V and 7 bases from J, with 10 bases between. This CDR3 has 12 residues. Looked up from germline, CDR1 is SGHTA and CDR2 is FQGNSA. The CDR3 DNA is TGTGCCAGCAGCTCCCCAGGGTTTGGCTACACCTTC. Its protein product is CASSSPGFGYTF.